The 18 T cell receptor beta chains given below trace back to one sample, sequenced in a study of blood T cell repertoires in COVID-19. Data came from immunoSEQ multiplex PCR; TCRdb stores just in-frame clones and leaves some out. Found here are 91,000 or so clones, just over 90% of them singletons; the top ten hold 3% to 4.5%. Sequenced: peripheral blood. The receptor source for this set is a woman in her forties or fifties in a cohort sampled during active COVID-19.

V gene TRBV27 combines with J gene TRBJ2-2; TRBD2 aligns across 10 bases. Looked up from germline, CDR1 is MNHEY and CDR2 is SMNVEV (reference sequence). The J segment lost 3 bases and the V segment lost 3 bases, leaving 7 bases of the junction unmatched. The CDR3 runs to 17 residues. The DNA for the CDR3 is TGTGCCAGCAGTTTCTACCGGACTAGCGGAGACACCGGGGAGCTGTTTTTT. Translated, it gives CASSFYRTSGDTGELFF.

In its sample, this clone was seen a few times. The V gene is TRBV25-1, the J gene TRBJ2-1; 7 nucleotides align to TRBD2. CDR3 length equals 14 residues. Germline trimming cut 7 bases from V and 4 bases from J; bases unmatched to any gene: 7. Germline CDR1 and CDR2: MGHDK and SYGVNS. In nucleotides, the CDR3 is TGTGCCAGCACCTCTAGCGGCGGATACAATGAGCAGTTCTTC. This sequence encodes CASTSSGGYNEQFF.

This chain links TRBV2 with TRBJ1-1, with 8 bases that match TRBD1. CDR3 length equals 15 residues. Trimming at V came to 6 bases and at J to 13 bases, leaving 19 bases not matched to a gene. In germline, CDR1 is SNHLY, CDR2 FYNNEI. The CDR3 DNA sequence: TGTGCCAGCAGCCAGGGACAGGAAATAAACAAACAGGGTTTCTTT. It yields the protein CASSQGQEINKQGFF.

The chain couples TRBV30 to TRBJ1-1; D gene uncertain. Germline V lookup: CDR1 GTSNPN, CDR2 SVGIG (reference sequence). Trimming removed 2 bases from V and 3 bases from J, with 7 bases in between. This CDR3 region has 12 residues. CDR3 in DNA: TGTGCCTGGAGTAAACGGGACACTGAAGCTTTCTTT. Translation gives CAWSKRDTEAFF.

This sequence joins TRBV5-6 and TRBJ2-7; the D gene is possibly TRBD2 (5 bases). CDR3 length: 15 amino acids. V lost 4 bases to trimming and J lost 6 bases, with 20 bases between them. Germline V gene data show CDR1 as SGHDT and CDR2 as YYEEEE. CDR3 DNA: TGTGCCAGCAGCCCCAACCCCCGGGCCAGCGGCGAGCAGTACTTC. Its translation: CASSPNPRASGEQYF.

This chain links TRBV30 with TRBJ1-2, with a possible D match to TRBD1 (6 bases). This CDR3 is built from 13 residues. Trimming cost V 8 bases and J 2 bases, with 15 bases left between them. Germline CDR1 is GTSNPN and CDR2 is SVGIG (reference sequence). The CDR3 DNA sequence: TGTGCCCTCTATCCCGGACAGAACTATGGCTACACCTTC. It codes for CALYPGQNYGYTF.

This clone was detected only a few times. The chain recombines TRBV10-1 with TRBJ1-6; D is ambiguous. CDR3 length: 11 residues. Germline lookup yields CDR1 WNHNN and CDR2 SYGVQD (reference sequence). V was cut by 7 bases and J by 9 bases, with 7 bases left in between. DNA of the CDR3: TGCGCCAGCAAAAAGCCTTCACCCCTCCACTTT. The encoded protein is CASKKPSPLHF.

This clone was recorded only once. The chain combines TRBV28 with TRBJ1-4, with 8 nucleotides matching TRBD1. Germline CDR1 reads MDHEN; CDR2 reads SYDVKM. V gave up 5 bases and J gave up 8 bases; unmatched junction bases: 10. This CDR3 region has 15 residues. CDR3 protein: CASSPGQGGGEKLFF. The CDR3, as DNA: TGTGCCAGCAGTCCCGGACAGGGAGGAGGGGAAAAACTGTTTTTT.

This clone was seen only once. The chain employs TRBV6-5 and TRBJ1-4; TRBD1 aligns across 7 bases. The germline V gene has CDR1 MNHEY and CDR2 SVGAGI. V was pared by 6 bases and J by 6 bases, with 7 bases of the junction left unmatched. The CDR3 extends over 14 amino acids. Written as DNA, the CDR3 is TGTGCCAGCAGGACAGGGAACCGGGATGAAAAACTGTTTTTT. This sequence encodes CASRTGNRDEKLFF.

The CDR3 is CASNRWAHDYTDTQYF. CDR3 bases: TGTGCCAGCAATCGGTGGGCCCACGATTACACAGATACGCAGTATTTT. The J gene is TRBJ2-3, the V gene TRBV5-8, with no clear D. Germline CDR1 reads SGHTS; CDR2 reads YDEGEE. There are 16 residues in the CDR3. Trimming took off 6 bases at V and 2 bases at J, with 19 bases between the two ends.

The chain couples TRBV29-1 to TRBJ2-5; 10 bases line up with TRBD2. Germline V lookup: CDR1 SQVTM, CDR2 ANQGSEA. The CDR3 runs to 14 residues. V lost 4 bases to trimming and J lost 5 bases; unmatched junction nucleotides: 7. The CDR3 DNA is TGCAGCGTTGGTGCTAGCGGGAGTGGGGAGACCCAGTACTTC. Amino acids: CSVGASGSGETQYF. The full variable domain, rest sourced from reference TRBV29-1 and TRBJ2-5, is SAVISQKPSRDICQRGTSLTIQCQVDSQVTMMFWYRQQPGQSLTLIATANQGSEATYESGFVIDKFPISRPNLTFSTLTVSNMSPEDSSIYLCSVGASGSGETQYFGPGTRLLVL.

The chain carries TRBV6-6 and TRBJ1-1; TRBD1 is a possible D gene (5 bases). The CDR3 sequence is 15 residues long. Germline CDR1 is MNHNY and CDR2 is SVGAGI (reference sequence). Trimming stripped 3 bases from V and 1 base from J, with 12 bases between. As DNA, the CDR3 is TGTGCCAGCAGTTATATGAAGACAGCGAACACTGAAGCTTTCTTT. This codes for CASSYMKTANTEAFF.

J is TRBJ2-3 and V is TRBV3-1 (or the pseudogene TRBV3-2), with 10 bases lining up with TRBD2. Germline CDR1 and CDR2: LGHDT and YNNKEL (reference sequence). CDR3 length: 18 amino acids. V lost 5 bases and J lost 2; bases outside the gene matches: 13. CDR3 sequence reads: CASSYKGVAGGTTDTQYF. Here the CDR3 DNA reads TGTGCCAGCAGCTACAAGGGAGTAGCGGGGGGAACCACAGATACGCAGTATTTT.

This chain links TRBV5-8 with TRBJ1-4; D is ambiguous. Germline CDR1 reads SGHTS; CDR2 reads YDEGEE. Trimming removed 1 base at V and 5 bases at J, with 6 bases between. The CDR3 contains 13 residues. CDR3: CASSLTRNEKLFF. The CDR3 DNA reads as TGTGCCAGCAGCTTGACGAGGAATGAAAAACTGTTTTTT. The variable domain in full, completed from reference TRBV5-8 and TRBJ1-4, reads EAGVTQSPTHLIKTRGQQATLRCSPISGHTSVYWYQQALGLGLQFLLWYDEGEERNRGNFPPRFSGRQFPNYSSELNVNALELEDSALYLCASSLTRNEKLFFGSGTQLSVL.

The V and J genes are TRBV28 and TRBJ1-2, with 8 bases matching TRBD1. V was clipped by 5 bases and J by 4 bases; unmatched bases: 6. CDR1 is MDHEN and CDR2 is SYDVKM in the germline V gene. The CDR3 is made up of 14 amino acids. CDR3 bases: TGTGCCAGCAGTCCAGGGACAGGATCCTATGGCTACACCTTC. This gives the protein CASSPGTGSYGYTF.

The chain is built from TRBV7-8 and TRBJ2-1; 14 nucleotides match TRBD2. The CDR3 totals 16 residues. Germline loops: CDR1 SGHVS, CDR2 FQNEAQ. The trim removed 5 bases at V and 9 bases at J, leaving 9 bases unmatched. The CDR3 DNA sequence: TGTGCCAGCAGCCCTAGGAGACTAGCGGGAGGGGGTGAGCAGTTCTTC. It yields the protein CASSPRRLAGGGEQFF.

The chain couples TRBV19 to TRBJ2-1; 10 bases map to TRBD1. This CDR3 is built from 12 residues. The V gene's germline CDR1 is LNHDA and CDR2 SQIVND (reference sequence). The CDR3 is CGVGQGYNEQFF. The CDR3 DNA follows: TGTGGCGTGGGACAGGGGTACAATGAGCAGTTCTTC.

The rearrangement joins TRBV6-5 to TRBJ1-5; TRBD1 is a possible D gene (5 bases). Germline V CDR1 and CDR2: MNHEY, SVGAGI. CDR3 length: 12 residues. The V and J ends lost 8 bases and 4 bases respectively, with 9 bases between them. CDR3 region: CASLTGNQPQHF. DNA for the CDR3: TGTGCCAGCCTAACAGGAAATCAGCCCCAGCATTTT.